This T cell receptor beta chain was retrieved from a study of T cell responses to AZD1222 COVID-19 vaccine. General study points: Once two AZD1222 doses were given, Spike-specific TCR breadth and depth went up. At 160-218 and 743-854, vaccine-associated CD4 TCRs were dominant, and they spanned spike. Baseline seropositives among AZD1222 recipients totaled only 5 to 7.

V dropped 6 bases and J dropped 5 bases, with 14 bases sitting between them. The length of the CDR3 is 13 residues. Germline V lookup: CDR1 LNHNV, CDR2 YYDKDF (reference sequence). A word on this clone: No antigen is known for it.

TCRdb's table, derived via immunoSEQ multiplex PCR, lists solely in-frame clones and lacks some. Among 70,000 to 95,000 clones listed, 88% were seen once. Source: peripheral blood, taken on day 0 of MenACWY control vaccination. The rearrangement joins TRBV15 to TRBJ2-7; weak D call: TRBD1 (6 bases). The sequence derives from an adult in good health. This chain's CDR3 is CATRNSGVDEQYF. The CDR3 DNA reads as TGTGCCACCAGAAACTCAGGGGTGGACGAGCAGTACTTC.